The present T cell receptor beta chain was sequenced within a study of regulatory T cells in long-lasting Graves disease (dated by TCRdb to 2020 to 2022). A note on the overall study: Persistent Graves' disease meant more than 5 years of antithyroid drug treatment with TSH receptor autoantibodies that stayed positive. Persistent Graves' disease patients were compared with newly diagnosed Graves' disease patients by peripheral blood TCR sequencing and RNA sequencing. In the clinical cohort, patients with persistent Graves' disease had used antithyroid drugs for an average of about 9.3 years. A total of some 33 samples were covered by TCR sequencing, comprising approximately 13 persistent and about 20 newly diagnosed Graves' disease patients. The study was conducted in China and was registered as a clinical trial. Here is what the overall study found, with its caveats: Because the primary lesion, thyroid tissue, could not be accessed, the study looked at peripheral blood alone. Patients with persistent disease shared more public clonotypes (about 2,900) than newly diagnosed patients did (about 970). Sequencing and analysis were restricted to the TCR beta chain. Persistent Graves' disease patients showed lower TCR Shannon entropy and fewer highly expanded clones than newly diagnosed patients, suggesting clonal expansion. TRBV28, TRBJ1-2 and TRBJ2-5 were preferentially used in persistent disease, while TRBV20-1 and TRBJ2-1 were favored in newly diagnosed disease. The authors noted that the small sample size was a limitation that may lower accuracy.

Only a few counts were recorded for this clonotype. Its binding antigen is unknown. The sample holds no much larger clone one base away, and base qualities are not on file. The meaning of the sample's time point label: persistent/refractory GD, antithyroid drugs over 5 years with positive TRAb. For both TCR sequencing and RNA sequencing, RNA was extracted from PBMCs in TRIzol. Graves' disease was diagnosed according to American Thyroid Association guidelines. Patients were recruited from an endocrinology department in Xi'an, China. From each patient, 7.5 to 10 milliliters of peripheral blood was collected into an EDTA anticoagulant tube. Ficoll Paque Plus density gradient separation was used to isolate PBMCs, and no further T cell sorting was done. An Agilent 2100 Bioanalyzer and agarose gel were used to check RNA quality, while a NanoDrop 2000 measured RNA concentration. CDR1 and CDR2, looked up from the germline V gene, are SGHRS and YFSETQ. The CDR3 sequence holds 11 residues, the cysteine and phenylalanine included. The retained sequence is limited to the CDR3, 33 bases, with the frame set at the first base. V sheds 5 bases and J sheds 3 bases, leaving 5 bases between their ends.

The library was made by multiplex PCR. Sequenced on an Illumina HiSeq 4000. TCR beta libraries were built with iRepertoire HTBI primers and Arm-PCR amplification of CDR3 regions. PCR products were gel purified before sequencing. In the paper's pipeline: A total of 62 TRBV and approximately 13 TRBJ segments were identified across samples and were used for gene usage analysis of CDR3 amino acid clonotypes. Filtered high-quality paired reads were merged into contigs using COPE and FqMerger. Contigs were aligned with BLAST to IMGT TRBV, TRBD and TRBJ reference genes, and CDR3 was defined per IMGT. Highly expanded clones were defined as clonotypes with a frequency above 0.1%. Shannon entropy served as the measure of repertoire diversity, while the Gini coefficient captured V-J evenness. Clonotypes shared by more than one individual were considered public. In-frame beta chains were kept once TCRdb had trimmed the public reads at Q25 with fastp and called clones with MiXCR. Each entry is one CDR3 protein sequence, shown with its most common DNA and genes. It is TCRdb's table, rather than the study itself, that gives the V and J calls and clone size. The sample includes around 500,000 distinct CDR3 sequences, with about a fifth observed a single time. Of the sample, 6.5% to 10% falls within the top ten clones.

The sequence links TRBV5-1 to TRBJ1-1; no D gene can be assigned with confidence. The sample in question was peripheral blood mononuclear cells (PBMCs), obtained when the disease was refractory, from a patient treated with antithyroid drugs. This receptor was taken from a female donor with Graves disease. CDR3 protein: CASRSDTEAFF. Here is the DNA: TGCGCCAGCAGGAGCGACACTGAAGCTTTCTTT. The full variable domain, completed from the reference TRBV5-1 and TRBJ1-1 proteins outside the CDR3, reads KAGVTQTPRYLIKTRGQQVTLSCSPISGHRSVSWYQQTPGQGLQFLFEYFSETQRNKGNFPGRFSGRQFSNSRSEMNVSTLELGDSALYLCASRSDTEAFFGQGTRLTVV.